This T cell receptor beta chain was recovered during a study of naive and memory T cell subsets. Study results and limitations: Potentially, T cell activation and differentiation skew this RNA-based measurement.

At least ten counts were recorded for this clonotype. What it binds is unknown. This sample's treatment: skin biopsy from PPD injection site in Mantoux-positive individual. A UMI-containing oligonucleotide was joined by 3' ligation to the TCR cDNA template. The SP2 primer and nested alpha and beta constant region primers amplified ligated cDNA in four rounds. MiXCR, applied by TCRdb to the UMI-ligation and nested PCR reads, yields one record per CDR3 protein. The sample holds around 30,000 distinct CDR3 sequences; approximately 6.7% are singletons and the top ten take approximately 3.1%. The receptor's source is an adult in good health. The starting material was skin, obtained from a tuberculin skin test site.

The DNA of the CDR3 is TGTGCCAGTGACAGGGTCTCTGGCAATGAGCAGTTCTTC. Translation: CASDRVSGNEQFF. The chain carries TRBV14 and TRBJ2-1; 7 bases align to TRBD1. Germline lookup yields CDR1 SGHDN and CDR2 FVKESK. The CDR3 runs to 13 residues. The J segment lost 6 bases and the V segment lost 9 bases, leaving 8 bases of the junction unmatched.